The clone carrying this T cell receptor (beta chain) occurred a few times. The target antigen is unknown. This sample stems from a study of CD8+ T cells in alopecia areata. Points from the study as a whole: More clonal than normal scalp was lesional scalp, particularly alopecia totalis/universalis.

Noted treatment: oral pan-JAK inhibitor, 5-10 mg twice daily. Cell sorting on a FACSAria was used to separate CD4+ and CD8+ T cells from the PBMCs. Germline V gives CDR1 LGHNA, CDR2 YSLEER. The ends were cut back, 0 bases at V and 8 bases at J, with 8 bases in the middle. The CDR3 has 13 amino acids. The sequencing template was cDNA reverse transcribed from extracted RNA. Sequencing was performed with immunoSEQ multiplex PCR; in TCRdb, only in-frame clones are kept and a portion is missing. The sample includes about 210,000 clones, about 50% of them seen just once. The TCR comes from a human donor with alopecia areata. Sample: CD4+ T cells sorted from blood, taken at week 4, from a patient treated with tofacitinib. The chain joins TRBV4-3 to TRBJ2-1; D is unresolved. The DNA of the CDR3 is TGCGCCAGCAGCCAAGATGCCCGACATGAGCAGTTCTTC. As protein: CASSQDARHEQFF.